The 19 T cell receptor beta chains presented below share a single source sample, sequenced in a study of blood T cell repertoires in COVID-19. Sequencing was performed with immunoSEQ multiplex PCR; in TCRdb, only in-frame clones are kept and a portion is missing. There are about 51,000 clones in the sample; roughly 91% occur only once, and 6.5% to 8% lies in the top ten. Specimen: peripheral blood. The receptors originated from a man aged 45-65 years with active COVID-19.

The chain carries TRBV7-9 and TRBJ1-1; D call uncertain. V dropped 6 bases and J dropped 5 bases, with 13 bases sitting between them. CDR1 is SEHNR and CDR2 is FQNEAQ in the germline V gene (reference sequence). CDR3 length: 13 amino acids. Written as DNA, the CDR3 is TGTGCCAGCAGTTTTACTCTCGGGACTGAAGCTTTCTTT. Translating gives CASSFTLGTEAFF. The full variable domain, its missing parts supplied by reference TRBV7-9 and TRBJ1-1, is DTGVSQNPRHKITKRGQNVTFRCDPISEHNRLYWYRQTLGQGPEFLTYFQNEAQLEKSRLLSDRFSAERPKGSFSTLEIQRTEQGDSAMYLCASSFTLGTEAFFGQGTRLTVV.

The V gene is TRBV5-4, the J gene TRBJ2-3; TRBD1 aligns across 7 bases. Germline loops: CDR1 SGHNT, CDR2 YYREEE (reference sequence). This CDR3 contains 15 residues. V dropped 0 bases and J dropped 4; count of bases not matched to a gene: 5. The CDR3 DNA sequence: TGTGCCAGCAGCTTGGCCAGGGGGACATCAGATACGCAGTATTTT. Translation: CASSLARGTSDTQYF. Full variable domain (outside the CDR3, taken from reference TRBV5-4 and TRBJ2-3): ETGVTQSPTHLIKTRGQQVTLRCSSQSGHNTVSWYQQALGQGPQFIFQYYREEENGRGNFPPRFSGLQFPNYSSELNVNALELDDSALYLCASSLARGTSDTQYFGPGTRLTVL.

The genes are TRBV2 and TRBJ1-2; no definite D call. Germline V gene sequence: CDR1 SNHLY, CDR2 FYNNEI. V lost 2 bases and J 2 bases, leaving 9 bases between the germline ends. This CDR3 is 14 amino acids long. The CDR3 sequence is CASSELVRNYGYTF. The CDR3 coding sequence is TGTGCCAGCAGTGAATTAGTCAGGAACTATGGCTACACCTTC.

V is TRBV12-3 or TRBV12-4 and J is TRBJ1-1; D is ambiguous. The CDR3 is 12 amino acids. Trimming removed 3 bases from V and 4 bases from J, with 6 bases in between. CDR3 region: CASSFGSTEAFF. The CDR3 DNA is TGTGCCAGCAGTTTTGGGAGCACTGAAGCTTTCTTT.

This clone was counted a single time. The J gene is TRBJ1-2, the V gene TRBV12-5; TRBD1 agrees at 8 bases. The CDR3 loop spans 13 amino acids. CDR1 is LGHNT, CDR2 FRNRAP, per germline. V was clipped by 6 bases and J by 8 bases; unmatched bases: 8. CDR3 amino acids: CASGPGGSGGYTF. The CDR3 coding sequence is TGTGCTAGTGGCCCAGGGGGCAGCGGAGGCTACACCTTC.

This clone was observed once. The chain links TRBV5-1 to TRBJ2-7; 9 bases agree with TRBD1. Germline V gene sequence: CDR1 SGHRS, CDR2 YFSETQ. J gave up 0 bases and V 4 bases, and 8 bases lay outside the gene matches. The CDR3 has 16 residues. The CDR3 protein is CASSEYGTGNSYEQYF. CDR3 in DNA: TGCGCCAGCAGCGAATACGGGACAGGGAACTCCTACGAGCAGTACTTC.

The V gene is TRBV19, the J gene TRBJ2-4; 7 positions match TRBD2. Per the germline V gene, CDR1 is LNHDA and CDR2 is SQIVND (reference sequence). There are 13 residues in the CDR3. After removal of 4 bases from V and 9 bases from J, the junction contained 6 bases not matched to a gene. The CDR3 spells CASSTLTGGIQYF. The CDR3 DNA reads as TGTGCCAGTAGTACGCTGACGGGAGGCATTCAGTACTTC.

The CDR3 protein is CASSFHPNTEAFF. As DNA, the CDR3 is TGTGCCAGCAGCTTTCATCCGAACACTGAAGCTTTCTTT. The chain joins TRBV7-9 to TRBJ1-1; no reliable D call. CDR1 SEHNR and CDR2 FQNEAQ come from the germline V gene (reference sequence). There are 13 residues in the CDR3. V lost 3 bases, J lost 1 base, and 6 bases lay in between.

This rearrangement joins TRBV6-5 to TRBJ1-2; 7 nucleotides line up with TRBD1. This CDR3 is built from 13 residues. V shed 6 bases and J 7 bases; nucleotides not matched to a gene: 8. In germline, CDR1 is MNHEY, CDR2 SVGAGI. Written as DNA, the CDR3 is TGTGCCAGCAGGCCAACAGGGGACGTTGGCTACACCTTC. This sequence encodes CASRPTGDVGYTF.

The CDR3 sequence is CASSSLGTGEEWGYTF. As DNA, the CDR3 is TGTGCCAGCAGTTCGTTGGGGACAGGGGAGGAGTGGGGCTACACCTTC. The chain carries TRBV28 and TRBJ1-2; TRBD1 matches 10 bases. The CDR3 consists of 16 residues. Trimming removed 4 bases from V and 8 bases from J; junction bases left unmatched: 13. Germline V gives CDR1 MDHEN, CDR2 SYDVKM.

The chain combines TRBV6-5 with TRBJ2-7; 7 bases are a match to TRBD2. Germline lookup yields CDR1 MNHEY and CDR2 SVGAGI. Trimming cost V 1 base and J 5 bases; bases outside gene matches: 8. The CDR3 consists of 15 residues. The CDR3 loop is CASSYLGGRSDEQYF. The CDR3 nucleotides are TGTGCCAGCAGTTACTTGGGAGGGCGTTCGGACGAGCAGTACTTC.

The chain couples TRBV3-1 (or the pseudogene TRBV3-2) to TRBJ1-1, with D maybe TRBD1 (6 bases). Per the germline V gene, CDR1 is LGHDT and CDR2 is YNNKEL (reference sequence). The V end was cut by 8 bases, the J end by 5 bases, with 18 bases between. The CDR3 sequence is 14 residues long. The DNA for the CDR3 is TGTGCCAGCGGACAGCCCGATCTGGGGACTGAAGCTTTCTTT. This gives the protein CASGQPDLGTEAFF.

The chain is built from TRBV5-1 and TRBJ1-4, with 7 bases lining up with TRBD1. This CDR3 has 13 residues. CDR1 and CDR2 (germline): SGHRS, YFSETQ. J gave up 6 bases and V 6 bases, and 5 bases lay outside the gene matches. The DNA of the CDR3 is TGCGCCAGCAAGACAGGGTTTGATGAAAAACTGTTTTTT. It specifies CASKTGFDEKLFF. The variable domain in full, completed from reference TRBV5-1 and TRBJ1-4, reads KAGVTQTPRYLIKTRGQQVTLSCSPISGHRSVSWYQQTPGQGLQFLFEYFSETQRNKGNFPGRFSGRQFSNSRSEMNVSTLELGDSALYLCASKTGFDEKLFFGSGTQLSVL.

The gene calls are TRBV6-1 and TRBJ2-3; 8 positions match TRBD2. V lost 1 base and J lost 5; bases outside the gene matches: 2. Germline CDR1 MNHNS, CDR2 SASEGT. There are 14 residues in the CDR3. The CDR3 nucleotides read TGTGCCAGCAGTGAAGACGGGGGGGGAGATACGCAGTATTTT. It codes for CASSEDGGGDTQYF.

V and J are TRBV6-1 and TRBJ2-3, with D possibly being TRBD2 (6 bases). Trimming cost V 6 bases and J 1 base, with 14 bases left between them. The length of the CDR3 is 15 residues. Looked up from germline, CDR1 is MNHNS and CDR2 is SASEGT. As DNA, the CDR3 is TGTGCCAGCAGCTCCAGCGGGTTGGGCACAGATACGCAGTATTTT. This sequence encodes CASSSSGLGTDTQYF.

This chain joins TRBV2 and TRBJ1-4, with 8 bases that match TRBD1. V lost 4 bases, J lost 2 bases, and 3 bases stayed unmatched. Germline-derived CDR1 and CDR2 are SNHLY and FYNNEI. The CDR3 totals 15 residues. CDR3 sequence (DNA): TGTGCCAGCAGTGGTCGGACAGGGACTAATGAAAAACTGTTTTTT. It yields the protein CASSGRTGTNEKLFF. Full variable domain (remainder filled in from reference TRBV2 and TRBJ1-4): EPEVTQTPSHQVTQMGQEVILRCVPISNHLYFYWYRQILGQKVEFLVSFYNNEISEKSEIFDDQFSVERPDGSNFTLKIRSTKLEDSAMYFCASSGRTGTNEKLFFGSGTQLSVL.

V usage is TRBV7-6 and J usage is TRBJ2-1; TRBD2 aligns across 12 bases. CDR1 and CDR2 from the germline V gene are SGHVS and FNYEAQ. The CDR3 has 20 amino acids. V dropped 0 bases and J dropped 7; count of bases not matched to a gene: 16. CDR3 sequence (DNA): TGTGCCAGCAGCTTAGCCCCGGGACTAGCGGGCGCCCGCTTTTCGAATGAGCAGTTCTTC. This gives the protein CASSLAPGLAGARFSNEQFF.

V usage is TRBV16 and J usage is TRBJ2-1; maybe TRBD2 (6 bases). V lost 3 bases, J lost 4 bases, and 16 bases lay in between. This CDR3 contains 16 residues. Germline CDR1 and CDR2: KGHSY and FQNENV. The CDR3 DNA reads TGTGCCAGCAGCCAGGGGGGAATAGCGGCTTACAATGAGCAGTTCTTC. Protein: CASSQGGIAAYNEQFF.

The V gene is TRBV6-4, the J gene TRBJ2-1; 15 bases fit TRBD2. The CDR3 has 19 amino acids. Germline V gives CDR1 MRHNA, CDR2 SNTAGT. The trim removed 0 bases at V and 4 bases at J, leaving 7 bases unmatched. The CDR3 bases are TGTGCCAGCAGTGACTCGGGACTAGCGGGGGGAACTCCATACAATGAGCAGTTCTTC. Translation gives CASSDSGLAGGTPYNEQFF.